These 2 T cell receptor beta chains were all obtained from the same sample, sequenced in a study of T cells in Graves' hyperthyroidism and ophthalmopathy. TCR beta CDR3 region amplification was performed from RNA transcripts. First-round RT-PCR targeting the TCR CDR3 was performed with the HTBI primer set. TCRdb processed the multiplex PCR reads anew with MiXCR; each CDR3 protein has one entry. Of around 240,000 distinct CDR3 sequences in the sample, around 17% were seen once. The sequenced material came from blood. All receptors derive from a woman aged 18-29 years with Graves' ophthalmopathy.

This clonotype was recorded many times. The genes are TRBV2 and TRBJ2-7; a weak D match, TRBD2 (6 bases). Germline CDR1 SNHLY, CDR2 FYNNEI. This CDR3 contains 15 residues. V was pared by 6 bases and J by 1 base, with 16 bases between. The CDR3 reads CASSGRGAGSYEQYF. The CDR3 DNA reads as TGTGCCAGCAGCGGGAGAGGCGCGGGTTCCTACGAGCAGTACTTC.

The sample holds many counts of this clonotype. V is TRBV4-1 and J is TRBJ1-4, with D tentatively TRBD1 (6 bases). The germline V gene encodes CDR1 MGHRA and CDR2 YSYEKL. V shed 3 bases and J shed 8 bases, with 25 bases lying between them. This CDR3 is 18 amino acids long. The CDR3 sequence: CASSHGLSRDRSGEKLFF. The CDR3 bases are TGCGCCAGCAGCCACGGCCTCTCTCGCGACAGGAGTGGCGAAAAACTGTTTTTT.